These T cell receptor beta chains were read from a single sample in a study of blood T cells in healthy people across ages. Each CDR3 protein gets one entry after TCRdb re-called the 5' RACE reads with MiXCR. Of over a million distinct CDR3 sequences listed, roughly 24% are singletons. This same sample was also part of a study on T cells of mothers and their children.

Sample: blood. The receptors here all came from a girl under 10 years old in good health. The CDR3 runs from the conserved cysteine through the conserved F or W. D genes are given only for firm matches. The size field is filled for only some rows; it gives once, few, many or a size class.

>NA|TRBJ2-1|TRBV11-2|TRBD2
CASSLGFRVSGRPNEQFF
TGTGCCAGCAGCTTAGGGTTTAGGGTTAGCGGGAGGCCTAATGAGCAGTTCTTC
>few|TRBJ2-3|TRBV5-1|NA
CASSSPRGAPGSDTQYF
TGCGCCAGCAGCTCCCCACGAGGGGCCCCGGGCTCAGATACGCAGTATTTT
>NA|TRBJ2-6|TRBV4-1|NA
CASSPLGVAGANVLTF
TGCGCCAGCAGCCCTCTTGGGGTTGCCGGGGCCAACGTCCTGACTTTC
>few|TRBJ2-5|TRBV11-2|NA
CASRPRTVQETQYF
TGTGCCAGCAGGCCCCGGACAGTACAAGAGACCCAGTACTTC
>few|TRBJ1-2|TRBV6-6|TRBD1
CASRTGAYGYTF
TGTGCCAGTCGAACAGGGGCCTATGGCTACACCTTC
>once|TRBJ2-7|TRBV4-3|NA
CASSPVGGPGYEQYF
TGCGCCAGCAGCCCTGTAGGGGGACCGGGATACGAGCAGTACTTC
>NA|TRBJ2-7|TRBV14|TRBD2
CASSRIAGKYEQYF
TGTGCCAGCAGCCGGATAGCGGGAAAGTACGAGCAGTACTTC
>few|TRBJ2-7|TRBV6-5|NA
CASSGGPILEQYF
TGTGCCAGCAGTGGGGGTCCCATTCTCGAGCAGTACTTC
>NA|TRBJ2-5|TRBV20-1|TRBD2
CSARVPGGTQETQYF
TGCAGTGCTAGAGTGCCGGGGGGTACGCAAGAGACCCAGTACTTC
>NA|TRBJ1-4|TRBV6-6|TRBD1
CASSSTGTGRREKLFF
TGTGCCAGCAGTTCCACCGGGACAGGACGAAGAGAAAAACTGTTTTTT
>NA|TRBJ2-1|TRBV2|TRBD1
CASSLPTGLKGGSYNEQFF
TGTGCCAGCAGCCTTCCGACAGGGCTAAAAGGGGGCTCCTACAATGAGCAGTTCTTC
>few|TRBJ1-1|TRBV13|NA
CASSLLSRNTEAFF
TGTGCCAGCAGCTTATTGTCCAGGAACACTGAAGCTTTCTTT
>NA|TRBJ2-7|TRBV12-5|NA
CASGLVGQGEQYF
TGTGCTAGTGGTTTGGTAGGACAAGGCGAGCAGTACTTC
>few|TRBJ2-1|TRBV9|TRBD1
CASSVRGQGVPNEQFF
TGTGCCAGCAGCGTACGAGGACAGGGGGTACCCAATGAGCAGTTCTTC
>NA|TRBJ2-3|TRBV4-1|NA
CASSQDLWSTQYF
TGCGCCAGCAGCCAAGATCTTTGGAGCACGCAGTATTTT
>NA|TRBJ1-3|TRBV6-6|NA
CASTLTETPGNTIYF
TGTGCCAGCACCTTGACAGAAACGCCTGGAAACACCATATATTTT
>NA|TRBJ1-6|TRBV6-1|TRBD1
CASRAGTGLIGSPLHF
TGTGCCAGCAGAGCCGGGACAGGCCTCATCGGTTCACCCCTCCACTTT
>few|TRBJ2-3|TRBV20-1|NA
CSATEGGTTDTQYF
TGCAGTGCTACTGAGGGGGGCACCACAGATACGCAGTATTTT
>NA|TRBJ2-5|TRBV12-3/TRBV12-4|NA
CASRRDPTGAQYF
TGTGCCAGCAGACGGGACCCAACTGGGGCCCAGTACTTC
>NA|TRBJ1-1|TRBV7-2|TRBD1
CASSSQGAVTEAFF
TGTGCCAGCAGCTCACAGGGGGCAGTAACTGAAGCTTTCTTT
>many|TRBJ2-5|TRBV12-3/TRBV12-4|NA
CASSLLTPQETQYF
TGTGCCAGCAGTTTGTTAACACCTCAAGAGACCCAGTACTTC
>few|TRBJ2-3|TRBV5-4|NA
CASSLPGNTDTQYF
TGTGCCAGCAGCTTGCCGGGAAACACAGATACGCAGTATTTT
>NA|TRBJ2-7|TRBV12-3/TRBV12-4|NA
CASSFLGTYEQYF
TGTGCCAGCAGTTTTCTAGGAACCTACGAGCAGTACTTC
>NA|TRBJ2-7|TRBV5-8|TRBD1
CARSRTGPYEQYF
TGTGCCAGATCTCGGACAGGCCCCTACGAGCAGTACTTC
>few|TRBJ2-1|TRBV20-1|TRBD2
CSARDSGSGNEQFF
TGCAGTGCTAGAGATAGCGGGAGCGGCAATGAGCAGTTCTTC
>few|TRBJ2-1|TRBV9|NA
CASSVEPIGSYNEQFF
TGTGCCAGCAGCGTAGAACCGATCGGCTCCTACAATGAGCAGTTCTTC
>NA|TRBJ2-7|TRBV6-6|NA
CAIAGLPYEQYF
TGTGCCATCGCGGGACTCCCCTACGAGCAGTACTTC
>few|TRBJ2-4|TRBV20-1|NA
CSAREAGQTAKNIQYF
TGCAGTGCTAGAGAGGCGGGGCAGACAGCCAAAAACATTCAGTACTTC
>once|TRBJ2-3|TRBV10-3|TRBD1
CAIMDRDTSTDTQYF
TGTGCCATTATGGACAGGGACACTAGCACAGATACGCAGTATTTT
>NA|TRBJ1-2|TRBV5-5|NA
CASSSGTSSGYTF
TGTGCCAGCAGCTCCGGGACGAGCTCTGGCTACACCTTC
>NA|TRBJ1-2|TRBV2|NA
CAIRGYGYTF
TGTGCCATAAGGGGCTATGGCTACACCTTC
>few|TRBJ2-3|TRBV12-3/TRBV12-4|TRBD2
CANRTSGVADTQYF
TGTGCCAACAGGACTAGCGGGGTTGCAGATACGCAGTATTTT
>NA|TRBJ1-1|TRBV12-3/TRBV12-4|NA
CPSSRDQNTEAFF
TGTCCCAGCAGTAGGGACCAGAACACTGAAGCTTTCTTT
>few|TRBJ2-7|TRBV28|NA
CASSFQGLSTYEQYF
TGTGCCAGCAGTTTCCAGGGACTTTCCACCTACGAGCAGTACTTC
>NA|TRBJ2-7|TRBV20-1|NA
CSATPGNEQYF
TGCAGTGCTACCCCCGGAAACGAGCAGTACTTC
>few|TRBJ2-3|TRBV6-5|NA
CATFELYTQYF
TGTGCCACCTTCGAGCTATATACGCAGTATTTT
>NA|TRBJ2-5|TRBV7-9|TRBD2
CASSPRTSGAQETQYF
TGTGCCAGCAGCCCGCGGACTAGCGGGGCCCAAGAGACCCAGTACTTC
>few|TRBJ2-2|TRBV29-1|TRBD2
CSVGRGDNTGELFF
TGCAGCGTTGGTCGGGGGGACAACACCGGGGAGCTGTTTTTT
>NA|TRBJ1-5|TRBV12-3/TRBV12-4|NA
CASSLHPVNQPQHF
TGTGCCAGCAGTTTACACCCGGTGAATCAGCCCCAGCATTTT
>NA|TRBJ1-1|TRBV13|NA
CASSLGEENTEAFF
TGTGCCAGCAGCTTAGGGGAGGAGAACACTGAAGCTTTCTTT
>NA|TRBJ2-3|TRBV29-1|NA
CSVDGLAPGSPDTQYF
TGCAGCGTTGATGGTTTGGCCCCCGGGAGCCCAGATACGCAGTATTTT
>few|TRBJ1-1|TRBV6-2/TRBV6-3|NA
CASSYSPEEAFF
TGTGCCAGCAGTTACTCACCGGAGGAAGCTTTCTTT